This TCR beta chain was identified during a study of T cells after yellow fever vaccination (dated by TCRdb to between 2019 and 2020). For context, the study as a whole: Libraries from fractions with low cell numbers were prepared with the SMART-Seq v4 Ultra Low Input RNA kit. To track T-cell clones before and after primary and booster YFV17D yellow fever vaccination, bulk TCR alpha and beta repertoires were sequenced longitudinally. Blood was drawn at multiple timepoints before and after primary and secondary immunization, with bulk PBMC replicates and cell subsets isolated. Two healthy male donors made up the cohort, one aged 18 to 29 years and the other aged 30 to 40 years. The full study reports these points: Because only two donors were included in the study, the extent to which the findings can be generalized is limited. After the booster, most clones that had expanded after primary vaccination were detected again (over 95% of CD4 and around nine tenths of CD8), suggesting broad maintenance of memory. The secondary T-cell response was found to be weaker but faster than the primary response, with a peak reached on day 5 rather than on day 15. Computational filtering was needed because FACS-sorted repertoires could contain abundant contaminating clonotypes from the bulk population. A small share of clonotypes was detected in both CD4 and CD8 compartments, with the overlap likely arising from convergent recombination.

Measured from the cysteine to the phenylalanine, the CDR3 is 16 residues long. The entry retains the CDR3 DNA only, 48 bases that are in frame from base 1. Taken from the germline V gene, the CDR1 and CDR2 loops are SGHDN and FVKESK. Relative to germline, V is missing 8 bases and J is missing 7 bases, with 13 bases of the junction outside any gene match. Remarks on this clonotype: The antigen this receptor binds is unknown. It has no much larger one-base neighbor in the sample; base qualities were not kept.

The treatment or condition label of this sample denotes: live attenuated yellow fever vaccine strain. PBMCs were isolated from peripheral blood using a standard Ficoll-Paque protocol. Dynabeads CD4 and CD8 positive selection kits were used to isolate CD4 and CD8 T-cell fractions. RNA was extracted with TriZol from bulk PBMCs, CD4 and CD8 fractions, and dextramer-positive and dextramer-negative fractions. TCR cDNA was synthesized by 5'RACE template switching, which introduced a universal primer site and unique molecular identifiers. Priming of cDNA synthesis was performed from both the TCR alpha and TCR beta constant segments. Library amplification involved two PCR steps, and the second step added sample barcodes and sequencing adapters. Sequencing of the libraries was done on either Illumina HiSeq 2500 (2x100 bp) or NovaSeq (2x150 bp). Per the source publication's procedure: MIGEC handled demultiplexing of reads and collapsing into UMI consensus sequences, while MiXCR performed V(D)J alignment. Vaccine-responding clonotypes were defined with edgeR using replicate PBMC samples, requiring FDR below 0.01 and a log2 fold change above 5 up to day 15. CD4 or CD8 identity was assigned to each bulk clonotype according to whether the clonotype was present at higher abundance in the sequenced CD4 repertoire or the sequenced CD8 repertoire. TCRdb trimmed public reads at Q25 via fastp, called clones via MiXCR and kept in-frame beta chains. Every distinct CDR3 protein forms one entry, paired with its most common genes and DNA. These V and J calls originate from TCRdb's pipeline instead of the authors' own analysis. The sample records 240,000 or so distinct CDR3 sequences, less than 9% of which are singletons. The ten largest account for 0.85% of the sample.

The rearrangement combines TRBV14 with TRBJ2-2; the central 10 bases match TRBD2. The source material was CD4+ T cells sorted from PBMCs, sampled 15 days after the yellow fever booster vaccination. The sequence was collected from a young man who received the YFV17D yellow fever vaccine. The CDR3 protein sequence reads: CASSRTSGNGGGELFF. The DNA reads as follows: TGTGCCAGCTCTAGGACTAGCGGTAATGGTGGCGGGGAGCTGTTTTTT.